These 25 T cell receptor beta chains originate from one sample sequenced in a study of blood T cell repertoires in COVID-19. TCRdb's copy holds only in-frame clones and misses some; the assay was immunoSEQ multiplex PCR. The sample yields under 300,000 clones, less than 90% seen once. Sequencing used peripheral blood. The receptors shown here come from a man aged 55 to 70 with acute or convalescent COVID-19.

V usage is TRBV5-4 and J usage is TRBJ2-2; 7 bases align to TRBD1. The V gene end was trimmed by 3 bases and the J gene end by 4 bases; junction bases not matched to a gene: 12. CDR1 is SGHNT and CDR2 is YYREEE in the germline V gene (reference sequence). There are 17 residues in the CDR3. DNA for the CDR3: TGTGCCAGCAGCTCCATTACAGGGGTGCGAGGCACCGGGGAGCTGTTTTTT. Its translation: CASSSITGVRGTGELFF.

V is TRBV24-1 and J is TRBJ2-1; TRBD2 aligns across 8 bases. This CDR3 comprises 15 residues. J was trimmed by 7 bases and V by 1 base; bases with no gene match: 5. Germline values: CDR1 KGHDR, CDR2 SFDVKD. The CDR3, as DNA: TGTGCCACCAGTGATTTAACCAGCGGGAGAAATGAGCAGTTCTTC. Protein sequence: CATSDLTSGRNEQFF.

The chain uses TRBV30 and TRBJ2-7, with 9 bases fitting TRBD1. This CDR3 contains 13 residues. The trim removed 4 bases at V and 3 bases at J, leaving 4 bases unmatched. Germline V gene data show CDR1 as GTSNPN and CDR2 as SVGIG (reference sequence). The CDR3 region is CAWIGTGSYEQYF. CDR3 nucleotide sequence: TGTGCCTGGATCGGGACAGGGAGCTACGAGCAGTACTTC.

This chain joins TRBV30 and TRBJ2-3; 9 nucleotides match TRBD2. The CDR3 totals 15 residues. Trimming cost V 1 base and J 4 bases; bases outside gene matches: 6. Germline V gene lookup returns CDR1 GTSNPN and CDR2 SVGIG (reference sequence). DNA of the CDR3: TGTGCCTGGAGTGGCCTCGCGGGAGGGCCAGATACGCAGTATTTT. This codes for CAWSGLAGGPDTQYF.

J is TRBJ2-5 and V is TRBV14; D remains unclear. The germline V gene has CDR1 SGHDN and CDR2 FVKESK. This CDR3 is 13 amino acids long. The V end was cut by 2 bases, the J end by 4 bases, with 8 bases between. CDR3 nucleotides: TGTGCCAGCAGCCAATTAATAGTAGAGACCCAGTACTTC. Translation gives CASSQLIVETQYF.

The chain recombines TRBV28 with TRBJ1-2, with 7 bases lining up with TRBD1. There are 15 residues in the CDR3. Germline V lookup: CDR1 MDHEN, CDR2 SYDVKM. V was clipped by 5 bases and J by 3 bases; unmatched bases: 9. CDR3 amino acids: CASSGRTGLYYGYTF. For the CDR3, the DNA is TGTGCCAGCAGTGGAAGGACAGGCCTTTACTATGGCTACACCTTC.

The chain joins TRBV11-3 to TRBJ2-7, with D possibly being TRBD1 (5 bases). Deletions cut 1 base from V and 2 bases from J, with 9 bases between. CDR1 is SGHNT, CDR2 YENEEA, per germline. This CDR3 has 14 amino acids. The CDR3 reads CASSLAQAAYEQYF. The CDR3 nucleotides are TGTGCCAGCAGCTTAGCACAGGCAGCCTACGAGCAGTACTTC.

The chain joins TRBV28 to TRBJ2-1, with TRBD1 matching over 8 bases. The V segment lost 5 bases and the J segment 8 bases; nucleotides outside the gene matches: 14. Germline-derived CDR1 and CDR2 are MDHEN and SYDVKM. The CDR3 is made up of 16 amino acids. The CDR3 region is CASSPDRGILIDEQFF. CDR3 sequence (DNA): TGTGCCAGCAGTCCTGACAGGGGTATCCTTATCGATGAGCAGTTCTTC.

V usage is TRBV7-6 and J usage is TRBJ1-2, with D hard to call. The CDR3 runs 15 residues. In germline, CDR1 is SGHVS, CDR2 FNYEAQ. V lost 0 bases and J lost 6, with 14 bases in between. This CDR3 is CASSLAFGTRDGYTF. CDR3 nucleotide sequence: TGTGCCAGCAGCTTAGCTTTCGGCACCCGGGATGGCTACACCTTC.

The DNA for the CDR3 is TGTGCCAGCAACCGGGTGGGGGGAGATACGCAGTATTTT. It specifies CASNRVGGDTQYF. This rearrangement joins TRBV9 to TRBJ2-3; D may be TRBD2 (6 bases). The CDR3 has 13 amino acids. CDR1 and CDR2 (germline): SGDLS, YYNGEE. V lost 6 bases and J 5 bases, leaving 13 bases between the germline ends.

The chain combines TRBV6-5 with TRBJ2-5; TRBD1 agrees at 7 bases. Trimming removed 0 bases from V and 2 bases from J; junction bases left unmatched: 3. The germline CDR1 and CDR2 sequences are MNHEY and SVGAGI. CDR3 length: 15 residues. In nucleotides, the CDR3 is TGTGCCAGCAGTTACTCGGCCAGGGGGCAAGAGACCCAGTACTTC. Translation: CASSYSARGQETQYF.

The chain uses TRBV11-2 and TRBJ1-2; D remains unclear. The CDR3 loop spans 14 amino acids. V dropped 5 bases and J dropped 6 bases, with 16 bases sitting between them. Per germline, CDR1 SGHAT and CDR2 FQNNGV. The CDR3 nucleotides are TGTGCCAGCAGCCTCCATCCGCGGGGAGATGGCTACACCTTC. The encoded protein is CASSLHPRGDGYTF.

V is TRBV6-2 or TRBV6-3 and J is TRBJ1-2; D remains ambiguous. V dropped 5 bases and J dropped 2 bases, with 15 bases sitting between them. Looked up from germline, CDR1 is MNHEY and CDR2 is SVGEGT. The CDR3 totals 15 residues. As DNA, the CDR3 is TGTGCCAGCAGTCCCGTTCGCGGGAGGAACTATGGCTACACCTTC. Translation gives CASSPVRGRNYGYTF.

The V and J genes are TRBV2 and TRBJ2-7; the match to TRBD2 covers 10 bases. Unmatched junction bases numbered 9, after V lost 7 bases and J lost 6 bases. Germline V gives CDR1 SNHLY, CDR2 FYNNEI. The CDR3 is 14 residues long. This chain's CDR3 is CASTGSGRDGEQYF. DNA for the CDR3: TGTGCCAGCACGGGGAGCGGGAGGGATGGCGAGCAGTACTTC.

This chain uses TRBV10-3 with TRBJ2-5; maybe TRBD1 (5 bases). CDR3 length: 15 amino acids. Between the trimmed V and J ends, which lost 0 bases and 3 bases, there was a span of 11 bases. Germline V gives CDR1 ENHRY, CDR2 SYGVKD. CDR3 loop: CAISESRQSKETQYF. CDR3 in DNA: TGTGCCATCAGTGAGTCTAGACAGTCGAAAGAGACCCAGTACTTC.

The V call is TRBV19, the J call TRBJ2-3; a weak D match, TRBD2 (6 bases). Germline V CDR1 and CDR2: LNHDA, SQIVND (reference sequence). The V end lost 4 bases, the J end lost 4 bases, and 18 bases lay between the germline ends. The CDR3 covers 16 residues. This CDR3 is CASSTILARRADTQYF. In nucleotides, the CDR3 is TGTGCCAGTAGTACTATCCTAGCGCGGAGGGCAGATACGCAGTATTTT.

Written as DNA, the CDR3 is TGTGCCAGCAGCTCCCGTGGACAGGGGGCTGGGACTGAAGCTTTCTTT. Its protein product is CASSSRGQGAGTEAFF. The genes are TRBV7-3 and TRBJ1-1; the match to TRBD1 covers 11 bases. The CDR3 runs 16 residues. CDR1 and CDR2 from the germline V gene are SGHTA and FQGTGA. J gave up 5 bases and V 4 bases, and 9 bases lay outside the gene matches.

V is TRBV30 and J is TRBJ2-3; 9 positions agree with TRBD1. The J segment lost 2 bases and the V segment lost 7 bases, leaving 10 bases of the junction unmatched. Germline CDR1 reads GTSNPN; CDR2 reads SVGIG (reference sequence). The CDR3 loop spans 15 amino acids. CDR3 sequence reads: CASTYRTGVTDTQYF. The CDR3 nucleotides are TGTGCCTCGACCTATCGGACAGGGGTCACAGATACGCAGTATTTT.

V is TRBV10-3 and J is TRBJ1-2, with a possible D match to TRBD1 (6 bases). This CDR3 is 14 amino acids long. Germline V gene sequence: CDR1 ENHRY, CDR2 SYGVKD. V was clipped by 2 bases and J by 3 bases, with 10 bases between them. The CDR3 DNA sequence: TGTGCCATCAGTGAGGACAGGAGGTACTATGGCTACACCTTC. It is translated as CAISEDRRYYGYTF.

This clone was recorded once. Here the CDR3 reads CASSKSGTPNTEAFF. The CDR3 nucleotides are TGTGCCAGTAGTAAAAGTGGGACACCGAACACTGAAGCTTTCTTT. The chain combines TRBV19 with TRBJ1-1, with TRBD1 as a possible D gene (6 bases). The CDR3 contains 15 residues. Germline values: CDR1 LNHDA, CDR2 SQIVND (reference sequence). V was pared by 4 bases and J by 1 base, with 13 bases between.

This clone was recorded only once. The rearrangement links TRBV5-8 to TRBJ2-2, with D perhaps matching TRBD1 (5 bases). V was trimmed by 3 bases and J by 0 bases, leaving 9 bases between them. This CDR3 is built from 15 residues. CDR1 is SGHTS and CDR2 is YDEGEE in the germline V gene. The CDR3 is CASSSRTTNTGELFF. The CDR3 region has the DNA TGTGCCAGCAGCTCGAGGACAACGAACACCGGGGAGCTGTTTTTT. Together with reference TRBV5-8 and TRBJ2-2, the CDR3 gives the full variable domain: EAGVTQSPTHLIKTRGQQATLRCSPISGHTSVYWYQQALGLGLQFLLWYDEGEERNRGNFPPRFSGRQFPNYSSELNVNALELEDSALYLCASSSRTTNTGELFFGEGSRLTVL.

The CDR3 sequence: CASSPHLAGGQETQYF. In DNA form, the CDR3 reads TGTGCCAGCAGTCCCCACCTAGCGGGAGGGCAGGAGACCCAGTACTTC. The rearrangement uses TRBV28 and TRBJ2-5; the match to TRBD2 covers 12 bases. Germline CDR1 reads MDHEN; CDR2 reads SYDVKM. V gave up 5 bases and J gave up 5 bases; unmatched junction bases: 9. The CDR3 runs 16 residues. Based on the CDR3 plus reference TRBV28 and TRBJ2-5, the full variable domain is DVKVTQSSRYLVKRTGEKVFLECVQDMDHENMFWYRQDPGLGLRLIYFSYDVKMKEKGDIPEGYSVSREKKERFSLILESASTNQTSMYLCASSPHLAGGQETQYFGPGTRLLVL.

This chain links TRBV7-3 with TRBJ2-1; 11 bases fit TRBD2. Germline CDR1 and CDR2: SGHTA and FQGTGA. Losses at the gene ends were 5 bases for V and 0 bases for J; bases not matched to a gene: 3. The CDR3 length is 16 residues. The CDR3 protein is CASSTTSGTSYNEQFF. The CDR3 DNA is TGTGCCAGCAGCACGACTAGCGGGACCTCCTACAATGAGCAGTTCTTC.

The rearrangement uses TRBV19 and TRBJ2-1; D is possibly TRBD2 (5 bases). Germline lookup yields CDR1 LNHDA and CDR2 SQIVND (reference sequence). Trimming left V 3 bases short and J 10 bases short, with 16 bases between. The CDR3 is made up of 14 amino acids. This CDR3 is CASSITGLAWEQFF. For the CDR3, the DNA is TGTGCCAGTAGTATTACTGGGCTAGCATGGGAGCAGTTCTTC.

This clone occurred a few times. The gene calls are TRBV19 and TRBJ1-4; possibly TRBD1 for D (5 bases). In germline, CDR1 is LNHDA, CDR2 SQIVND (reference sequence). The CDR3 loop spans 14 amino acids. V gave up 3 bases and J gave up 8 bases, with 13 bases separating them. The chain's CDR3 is CASSMTTAMEKLFF. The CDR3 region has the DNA TGTGCCAGTAGTATGACGACAGCGATGGAAAAACTGTTTTTT.